This T cell receptor beta chain was sequenced in a study of early T cells in non-severe SARS-CoV-2 infection. On the study more broadly: Bulk RNA taken from unsorted whole blood was sequenced, leaving chains unpaired. General study findings and limits: CD4 and private specificities were missed by VDJdb matching, which favored anti-spike CD8 responses.

Looked up from germline, CDR1 is MNHEY and CDR2 is SMNVEV (reference sequence). With 6 bases removed from V and 3 bases from J, the gap between germline ends came to 15 bases. CDR3 length equals 14 residues. Researchers tagged individual cDNA molecules with unique molecular identifiers. TCRdb reprocessed the 5' RACE reads with MiXCR, giving one entry per CDR3 protein. The data contain some 70,000 distinct CDR3 sequences, roughly 5% of them singletons. Details on this clonotype: The antigen remains undetermined.

Input material: whole blood. The chain carries TRBV27 and TRBJ2-7; D may correspond to TRBD1 or TRBD2 (6 bases each). This clonotype originated in an adult who was a healthcare worker with PCR-confirmed SARS-CoV-2 infection or an uninfected control (not recorded which). The CDR3 is CASSGGRKYYEQYF. DNA for the CDR3: TGTGCCAGCAGCGGGGGCAGAAAATACTACGAGCAGTACTTC.